The 26 T cell receptor beta chains reported below all come from one sample, sequenced in a study of T cell changes during pregnancy in multiple sclerosis. Assay: immunoSEQ multiplex PCR; the TCRdb copy retains only in-frame clones and omits some. The data show about 54,000 clones, more than 85% seen once. Specimen: peripheral blood, collected after pregnancy. These receptors all come from a female donor in good health, enrolled as a control in a pregnancy study.

The rearrangement joins TRBV30 to TRBJ2-5; TRBD1 agrees at 7 bases. V shed 4 bases and J 2 bases; nucleotides not matched to a gene: 10. From germline, CDR1 is GTSNPN and CDR2 SVGIG (reference sequence). The CDR3 runs to 15 residues. The CDR3 sequence is CAWTVGGIPQETQYF. DNA for the CDR3: TGTGCCTGGACCGTAGGGGGCATACCTCAAGAGACCCAGTACTTC.

This rearrangement joins TRBV7-6 to TRBJ1-1, with unresolved D. This CDR3 is 12 amino acids long. Trimming removed 2 bases at V and 5 bases at J, with 6 bases between. Germline V gives CDR1 SGHVS, CDR2 FNYEAQ. CDR3 region: CASSLTGTEAFF. The CDR3 coding sequence is TGTGCCAGCAGCTTAACCGGGACTGAAGCTTTCTTT.

The rearrangement joins TRBV9 to TRBJ1-1; perhaps TRBD1 as D (6 bases). Trimming took off 0 bases at V and 5 bases at J, with 11 bases between the two ends. There are 14 residues in the CDR3. Germline V gene data show CDR1 as SGDLS and CDR2 as YYNGEE. The chain's CDR3 is CASSVARGFTEAFF. The CDR3 bases are TGTGCCAGCAGCGTAGCAAGGGGGTTTACTGAAGCTTTCTTT.

The J gene is TRBJ2-4, the V gene TRBV19; D is unclear. V lost 2 bases and J lost 0, with 5 bases in between. Germline CDR1 is LNHDA and CDR2 is SQIVND (reference sequence). This CDR3 contains 14 residues. The chain's CDR3 is CASSILLAKNIQYF. CDR3 DNA sequence: TGTGCCAGTAGTATACTACTAGCCAAAAACATTCAGTACTTC.

V and J are TRBV5-1 and TRBJ2-7, with unresolved D. The CDR3 spans 12 residues. The germline V gene encodes CDR1 SGHRS and CDR2 YFSETQ. V was clipped by 4 bases and J by 7 bases, with 12 bases between them. The CDR3 coding sequence is TGCGCCAGCAGCCCTCCTTCTTCGGAGCAGTACTTC. It is translated as CASSPPSSEQYF.

This clone was picked up a small number of times. This chain joins TRBV5-6 and TRBJ1-2; D gene uncertain. CDR3 size: 13 residues. Trimming took off 1 base at V and 2 bases at J, with 6 bases between the two ends. Per the germline V gene, CDR1 is SGHDT and CDR2 is YYEEEE. CDR3 sequence reads: CASSLRVNYGYTF. The DNA of the CDR3 is TGTGCCAGCAGCTTGCGGGTCAACTATGGCTACACCTTC.

J is TRBJ2-3 and V is TRBV11-2, with 8 bases aligning to TRBD2. V dropped 2 bases and J dropped 3; count of bases not matched to a gene: 4. Germline V gives CDR1 SGHAT, CDR2 FQNNGV. CDR3 length: 15 amino acids. Here the CDR3 DNA reads TGTGCCAGCAGCTTAACGGGGGGGCCGACAGATACGCAGTATTTT. Its translation: CASSLTGGPTDTQYF.

The chain employs TRBV6-1 and TRBJ2-7; D is uncertain. V lost 4 bases, J lost 3 bases, and 13 bases lay in between. The germline V gene has CDR1 MNHNS and CDR2 SASEGT. This CDR3 is built from 14 residues. DNA of the CDR3: TGTGCCAGCAGTGCCAAGATCTCGGGCTACGAGCAGTACTTC. This sequence encodes CASSAKISGYEQYF.

The J gene is TRBJ1-3, the V gene TRBV11-2; 7 bases line up with TRBD1. This CDR3 spans 13 amino acids. Losses at the gene ends were 10 bases for V and 3 bases for J; bases not matched to a gene: 6. Germline assignment: CDR1 SGHAT and CDR2 FQNNGV. The CDR3 loop is CATKAGGGNTIYF. The DNA for the CDR3 is TGTGCCACTAAGGCAGGGGGTGGAAACACCATATATTTT.

This clone appeared once. V gene TRBV7-9 combines with J gene TRBJ1-3, with a tentative D call TRBD1 (6 bases). The CDR3 has 14 amino acids. Between the trimmed V and J ends, which lost 5 bases and 9 bases, there was a span of 17 bases. CDR1 and CDR2 (germline): SEHNR, FQNEAQ (reference sequence). CDR3 sequence: CASSPTDRTSTIYF. CDR3 sequence (DNA): TGTGCCAGCAGCCCAACTGACAGGACGTCCACCATATATTTT.

The chain has TRBV7-2 and TRBJ2-7; D is uncertain. This CDR3 has 14 amino acids. CDR1 is SGHTA, CDR2 FQGNSA, per germline. Trimming took 5 bases from V and 7 from J, leaving 18 bases between them. CDR3 sequence reads: CASSDSRRSGEQYF. Here the CDR3 DNA reads TGTGCCAGCAGCGACTCTCGGCGGTCCGGTGAGCAGTACTTC.

The rearrangement joins TRBV28 to TRBJ1-4; 10 bases map to TRBD1. With 2 bases clipped from V and 7 bases from J, the junction kept 4 bases outside the gene matches. Germline V gives CDR1 MDHEN, CDR2 SYDVKM. CDR3 length: 15 residues. The CDR3 nucleotides read TGTGCCAGCAGTTTAACGACAGGGGGCAGTGAAAAACTGTTTTTT. It encodes CASSLTTGGSEKLFF.

The DNA for the CDR3 is TGTGCCAGTAGGGAAGCTAGCGGGACCCGTGAGCAGTTCTTC. Protein product: CASREASGTREQFF. This chain joins TRBV19 and TRBJ2-1; 9 bases map to TRBD2. Germline V gene sequence: CDR1 LNHDA, CDR2 SQIVND (reference sequence). V dropped 6 bases and J dropped 9; count of bases not matched to a gene: 9. This CDR3 has 14 amino acids.

The rearrangement links TRBV28 to TRBJ1-3; 8 bases are a match to TRBD1. Germline V CDR1 and CDR2: MDHEN, SYDVKM. The CDR3 has 17 amino acids. Unmatched junction bases numbered 8, after V lost 4 bases and J lost 0 bases. The CDR3 DNA reads as TGTGCCAGCAGTTCGCCTAGACAGGGGACCTCTGGAAACACCATATATTTT. Its protein is CASSSPRQGTSGNTIYF.

The chain combines TRBV7-2 with TRBJ1-3, with 7 bases identical to TRBD1. Germline CDR1 and CDR2: SGHTA and FQGNSA. J was trimmed by 1 base and V by 5 bases; bases with no gene match: 11. The CDR3 extends over 17 amino acids. The CDR3 reads CASSPSRTGLSGNTIYF. The CDR3 nucleotides are TGTGCCAGCAGCCCATCTCGGACAGGACTTTCTGGAAACACCATATATTTT.

This CDR3 is CASSLSGVSGNTIYF. The CDR3 bases are TGTGCCAGCAGCCTGTCAGGGGTTTCTGGAAACACCATATATTTT. The chain has TRBV7-2 and TRBJ1-3, with D perhaps matching TRBD1 (6 bases). Trimming took 5 bases from V and 1 from J, leaving 12 bases between them. CDR1 is SGHTA, CDR2 FQGNSA, per germline. CDR3 size: 15 residues. Combining the CDR3 with reference TRBV7-2 and TRBJ1-3 gives the whole variable domain GAGVSQSPSNKVTEKGKDVELRCDPISGHTALYWYRQSLGQGLEFLIYFQGNSAPDKSGLPSDRFSAERTGGSVSTLTIQRTQQEDSAVYLCASSLSGVSGNTIYFGEGSWLTVV.

V gene TRBV11-2 combines with J gene TRBJ2-1, with 7 bases lining up with TRBD2. This CDR3 region has 18 residues. CDR1 is SGHAT, CDR2 FQNNGV, per germline. J lost 5 bases, V lost 5 bases, and 18 bases had no gene match. The CDR3 DNA is TGTGCCAGCAGCCACGACTACTTAGGGCCAGCGGGACACAATGAGCAGTTCTTC. Encoded protein: CASSHDYLGPAGHNEQFF.

V usage is TRBV6-6 and J usage is TRBJ1-5, with a tentative D call TRBD1 (5 bases). The CDR3 is made up of 15 amino acids. The V gene's germline CDR1 is MNHNY and CDR2 SVGAGI (reference sequence). The germline V and J ends were trimmed by 0 bases and 6 bases, with 12 bases remaining between them. The CDR3 is CASSYSVRVGQPQHF. CDR3 bases: TGTGCCAGCAGTTACTCGGTCAGGGTAGGTCAGCCCCAGCATTTT.

This chain joins TRBV14 and TRBJ1-2, with 9 bases identical to TRBD1. The CDR3 runs to 13 residues. V lost 5 bases and J lost 5; bases outside the gene matches: 3. Germline V gene data show CDR1 as SGHDN and CDR2 as FVKESK. The CDR3 region is CASSYRGPYGYTF. CDR3 coding DNA: TGTGCCAGCAGCTACAGGGGGCCGTATGGCTACACCTTC.

V gene TRBV7-2 combines with J gene TRBJ1-4; 7 bases line up with TRBD1. Germline CDR1 SGHTA, CDR2 FQGNSA. J lost 4 bases, V lost 5 bases, and 10 bases had no gene match. The CDR3 spans 16 residues. The CDR3 here is CASSPEGGRVNEKLFF. CDR3 DNA: TGTGCCAGCAGCCCCGAAGGGGGCAGGGTTAATGAAAAACTGTTTTTT. Filled out from reference TRBV7-2 and TRBJ1-4, the complete variable domain reads GAGVSQSPSNKVTEKGKDVELRCDPISGHTALYWYRQSLGQGLEFLIYFQGNSAPDKSGLPSDRFSAERTGGSVSTLTIQRTQQEDSAVYLCASSPEGGRVNEKLFFGSGTQLSVL.

This chain joins TRBV6-5 and TRBJ2-1; TRBD2 agrees at 10 bases. The CDR3 has 15 amino acids. V lost 5 bases to trimming and J lost 9 bases; unmatched junction nucleotides: 10. CDR1 and CDR2 from the germline V gene are MNHEY and SVGAGI. The DNA of the CDR3 is TGTGCCAGCAGTCCCGTTGCCAGCGGGGGGGTTGAGCAGTTCTTC. Translated, it gives CASSPVASGGVEQFF.

The genes are TRBV5-4 and TRBJ1-4; 7 nucleotides align to TRBD1. Germline CDR1 SGHNT, CDR2 YYREEE (reference sequence). The CDR3 is 16 residues long. V lost 4 bases to trimming and J lost 6 bases; unmatched junction nucleotides: 12. The CDR3 bases are TGTGCCAGCAGCCAAGGGGTACGACAGGGTGATGAAAAACTGTTTTTT. Its protein product is CASSQGVRQGDEKLFF.

This chain links TRBV15 with TRBJ1-2, with 7 bases identical to TRBD1. The V gene end was trimmed by 2 bases and the J gene end by 4 bases; junction bases not matched to a gene: 4. Germline CDR1 and CDR2: LNHNV and YYDKDF (reference sequence). The CDR3 covers 14 residues. DNA of the CDR3: TGTGCCACCAGCAGAAAACAGGGGAGCTATGGCTACACCTTC. Translation gives CATSRKQGSYGYTF.

The chain combines TRBV5-1 with TRBJ1-4; 10 positions match TRBD1. Germline V gene sequence: CDR1 SGHRS, CDR2 YFSETQ. The CDR3 has 14 residues. The junction had 6 bases not matched to a gene; V was cut back by 6 bases and J by 7 bases. In nucleotides, the CDR3 is TGCGCCAGCACCTCGGGACAGGGGACTGAAAAACTGTTTTTT. It is translated as CASTSGQGTEKLFF.

The chain joins TRBV5-1 to TRBJ1-4; 10 bases match TRBD1. With 4 bases clipped from V and 11 bases from J, the junction kept 14 bases outside the gene matches. This CDR3 contains 16 residues. Germline CDR1 and CDR2: SGHRS and YFSETQ. In DNA, the CDR3 is TGCGCCAGCAGCGCCGGGACAGGGGTTGCCATGGCTAAACTGTTTTTT. It encodes CASSAGTGVAMAKLFF.

V is TRBV7-6 and J is TRBJ2-1; TRBD2 aligns across 9 bases. The CDR3 covers 17 residues. V lost 1 base, J lost 0 bases, and 4 bases stayed unmatched. Germline loops: CDR1 SGHVS, CDR2 FNYEAQ. DNA of the CDR3: TGTGCCAGCAGCTTAGGTCTAGCGGGAACCTCCTACAATGAGCAGTTCTTC. Translating gives CASSLGLAGTSYNEQFF.